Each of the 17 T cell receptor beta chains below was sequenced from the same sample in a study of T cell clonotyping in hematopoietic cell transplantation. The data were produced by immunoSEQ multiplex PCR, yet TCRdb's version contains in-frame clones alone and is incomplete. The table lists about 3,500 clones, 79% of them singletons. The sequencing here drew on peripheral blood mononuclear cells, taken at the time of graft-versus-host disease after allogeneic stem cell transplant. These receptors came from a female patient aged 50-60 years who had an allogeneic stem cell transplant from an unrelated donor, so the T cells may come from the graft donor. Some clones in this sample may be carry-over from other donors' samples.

The CDR3 is CASSEIDRGVTEAFF. CDR3 coding DNA: TGTGCCAGCAGTGAAATCGACAGGGGAGTCACTGAAGCTTTCTTT. The chain uses TRBV2 and TRBJ1-1, with 8 bases matching TRBD1. Trimming removed 2 bases from V and 4 bases from J; junction bases left unmatched: 6. CDR1 and CDR2 from the germline V gene are SNHLY and FYNNEI. The CDR3 is 15 amino acids.

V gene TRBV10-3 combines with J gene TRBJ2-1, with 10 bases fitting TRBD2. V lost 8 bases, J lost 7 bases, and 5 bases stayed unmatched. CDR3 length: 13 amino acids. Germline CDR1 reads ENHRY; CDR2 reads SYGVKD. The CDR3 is CAIASGGGNEQFF. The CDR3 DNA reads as TGTGCCATCGCCAGCGGGGGGGGGAATGAGCAGTTCTTC.

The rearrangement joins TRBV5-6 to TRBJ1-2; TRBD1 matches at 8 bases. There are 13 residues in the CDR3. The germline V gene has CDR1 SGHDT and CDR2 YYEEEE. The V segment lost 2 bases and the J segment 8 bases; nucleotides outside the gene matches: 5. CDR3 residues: CASSFRGHRGYTF. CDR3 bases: TGTGCCAGCAGCTTCAGGGGGCATAGAGGCTACACCTTC.

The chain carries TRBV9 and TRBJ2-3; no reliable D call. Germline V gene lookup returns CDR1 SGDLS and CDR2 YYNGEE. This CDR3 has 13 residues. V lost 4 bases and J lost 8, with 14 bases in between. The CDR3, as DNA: TGTGCCAGCAGCTTCGACAACCCGGCTACGCAGTATTTT. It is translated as CASSFDNPATQYF. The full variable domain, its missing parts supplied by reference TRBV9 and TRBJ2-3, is DSGVTQTPKHLITATGQRVTLRCSPRSGDLSVYWYQQSLDQGLQFLIQYYNGEERAKGNILERFSAQQFPDLHSELNLSSLELGDSALYFCASSFDNPATQYFGPGTRLTVL.

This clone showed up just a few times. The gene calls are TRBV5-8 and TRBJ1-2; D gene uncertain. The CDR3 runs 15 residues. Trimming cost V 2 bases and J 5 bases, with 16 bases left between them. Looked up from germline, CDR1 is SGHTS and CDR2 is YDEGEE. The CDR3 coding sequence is TGTGCCAGCAGCTTCCCTAGGTTGGCGGGGTATGGCTACACCTTC. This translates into CASSFPRLAGYGYTF.

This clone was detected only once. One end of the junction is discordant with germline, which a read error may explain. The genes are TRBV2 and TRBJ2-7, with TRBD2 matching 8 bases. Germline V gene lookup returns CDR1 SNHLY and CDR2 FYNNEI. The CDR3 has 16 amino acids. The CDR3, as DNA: TGTGCCAGCAGTGAATCCCAAAGTCGGGGGGGCTACGAGCGGTACTTC. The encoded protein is CASSESQSRGGYERYF.

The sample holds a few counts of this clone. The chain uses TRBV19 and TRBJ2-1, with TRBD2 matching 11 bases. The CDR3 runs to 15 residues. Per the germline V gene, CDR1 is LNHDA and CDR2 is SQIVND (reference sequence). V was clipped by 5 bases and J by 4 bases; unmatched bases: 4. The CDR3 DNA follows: TGTGCCAGTAGTCGGACTAGCGGGTCTTACAATGAGCAGTTCTTC. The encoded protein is CASSRTSGSYNEQFF.

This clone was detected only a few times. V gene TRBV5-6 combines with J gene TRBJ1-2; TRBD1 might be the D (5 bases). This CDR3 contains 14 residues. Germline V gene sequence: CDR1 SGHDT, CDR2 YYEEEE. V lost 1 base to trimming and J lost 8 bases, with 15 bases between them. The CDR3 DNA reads TGTGCCAGCAGCTTGCCAGGGATAACTACCGGCTACACCTTC. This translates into CASSLPGITTGYTF.

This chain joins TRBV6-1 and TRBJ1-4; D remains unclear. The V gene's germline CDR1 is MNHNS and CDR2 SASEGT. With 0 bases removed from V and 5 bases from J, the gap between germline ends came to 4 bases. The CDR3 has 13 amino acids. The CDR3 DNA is TGTGCCAGCAGTGAAGCGCGGAATGAAAAACTGTTTTTT. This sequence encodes CASSEARNEKLFF.

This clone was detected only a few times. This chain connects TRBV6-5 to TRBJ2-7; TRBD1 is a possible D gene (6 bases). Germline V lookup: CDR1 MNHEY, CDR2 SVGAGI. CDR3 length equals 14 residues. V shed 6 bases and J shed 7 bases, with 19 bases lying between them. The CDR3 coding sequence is TGTGCCAGCAGCCCCGGGACACTTGGCTTGGAGCAGTACTTC. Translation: CASSPGTLGLEQYF.

CDR3 sequence (DNA): TGCGCCAGCAAGCCGGGGGAGTTACCTGAAAAACTGTTTTTT. Translating it yields CASKPGELPEKLFF. The chain recombines TRBV4-1 with TRBJ1-4; D possibly corresponds to TRBD1 (5 bases). The CDR3 has 14 residues. Per the germline V gene, CDR1 is MGHRA and CDR2 is YSYEKL. The V end lost 7 bases, the J end lost 7 bases, and 16 bases lay between the germline ends.

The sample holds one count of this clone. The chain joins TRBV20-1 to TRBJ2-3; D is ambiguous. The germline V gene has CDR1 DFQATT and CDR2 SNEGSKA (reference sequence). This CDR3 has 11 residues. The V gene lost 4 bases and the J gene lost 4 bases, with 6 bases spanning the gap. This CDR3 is CSATAPDTQYF. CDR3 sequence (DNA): TGCAGTGCTACCGCCCCAGATACGCAGTATTTT.

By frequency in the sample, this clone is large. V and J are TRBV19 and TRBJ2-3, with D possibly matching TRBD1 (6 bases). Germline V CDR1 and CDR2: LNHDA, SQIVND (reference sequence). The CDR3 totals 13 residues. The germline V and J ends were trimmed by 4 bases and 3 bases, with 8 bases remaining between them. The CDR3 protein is CASSTTGTDTQYF. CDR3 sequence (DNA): TGTGCCAGTAGTACAACAGGGACAGATACGCAGTATTTT. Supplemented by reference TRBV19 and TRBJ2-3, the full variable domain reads DGGITQSPKYLFRKEGQNVTLSCEQNLNHDAMYWYRQDPGQGLRLIYYSQIVNDFQKGDIAEGYSVSREKKESFPLTVTSAQKNPTAFYLCASSTTGTDTQYFGPGTRLTVL.

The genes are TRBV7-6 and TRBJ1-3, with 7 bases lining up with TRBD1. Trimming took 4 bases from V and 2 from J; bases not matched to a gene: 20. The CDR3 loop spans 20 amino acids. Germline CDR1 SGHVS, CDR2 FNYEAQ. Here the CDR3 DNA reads TGTGCCAGCAGCTCGCGCGGCAGGGGGTCTGCGTATGGGACTGGAAACACCATATATTTT. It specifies CASSSRGRGSAYGTGNTIYF.

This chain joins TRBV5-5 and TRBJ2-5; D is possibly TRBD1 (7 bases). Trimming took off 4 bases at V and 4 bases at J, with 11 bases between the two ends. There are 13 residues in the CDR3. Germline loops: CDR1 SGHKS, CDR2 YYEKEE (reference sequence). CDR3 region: CASSGGGGETQYF. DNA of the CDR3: TGTGCCAGCAGCGGAGGGGGCGGAGAGACCCAGTACTTC.

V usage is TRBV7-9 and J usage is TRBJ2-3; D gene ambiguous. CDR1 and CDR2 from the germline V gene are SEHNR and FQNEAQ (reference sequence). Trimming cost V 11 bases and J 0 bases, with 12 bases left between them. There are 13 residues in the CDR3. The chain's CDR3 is CAEIRVSTDTQYF. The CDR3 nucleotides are TGTGCCGAAATTAGAGTGAGCACAGATACGCAGTATTTT. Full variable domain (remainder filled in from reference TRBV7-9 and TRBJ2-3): DTGVSQNPRHKITKRGQNVTFRCDPISEHNRLYWYRQTLGQGPEFLTYFQNEAQLEKSRLLSDRFSAERPKGSFSTLEIQRTEQGDSAMYLCAEIRVSTDTQYFGPGTRLTVL.

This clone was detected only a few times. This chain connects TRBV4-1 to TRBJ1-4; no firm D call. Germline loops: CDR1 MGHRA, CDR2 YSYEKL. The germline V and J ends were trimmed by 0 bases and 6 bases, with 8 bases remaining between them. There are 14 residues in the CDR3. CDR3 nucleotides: TGCGCCAGCAGCCAAGAGGGCAGTTATGAAAAACTGTTTTTT. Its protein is CASSQEGSYEKLFF.